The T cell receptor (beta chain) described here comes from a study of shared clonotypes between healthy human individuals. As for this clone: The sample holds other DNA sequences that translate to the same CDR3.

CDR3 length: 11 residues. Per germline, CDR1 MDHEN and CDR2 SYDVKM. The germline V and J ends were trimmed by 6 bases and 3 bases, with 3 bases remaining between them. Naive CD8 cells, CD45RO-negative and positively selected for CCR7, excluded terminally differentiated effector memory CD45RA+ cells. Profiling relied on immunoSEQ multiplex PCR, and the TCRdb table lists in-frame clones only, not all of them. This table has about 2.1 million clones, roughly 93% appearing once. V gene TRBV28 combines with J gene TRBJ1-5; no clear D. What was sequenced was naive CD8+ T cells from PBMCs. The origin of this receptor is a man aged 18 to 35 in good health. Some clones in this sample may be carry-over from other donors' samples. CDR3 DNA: TGTGCCAGCAGCCTCAATCAGCCCCAGCATTTT. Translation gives CASSLNQPQHF.